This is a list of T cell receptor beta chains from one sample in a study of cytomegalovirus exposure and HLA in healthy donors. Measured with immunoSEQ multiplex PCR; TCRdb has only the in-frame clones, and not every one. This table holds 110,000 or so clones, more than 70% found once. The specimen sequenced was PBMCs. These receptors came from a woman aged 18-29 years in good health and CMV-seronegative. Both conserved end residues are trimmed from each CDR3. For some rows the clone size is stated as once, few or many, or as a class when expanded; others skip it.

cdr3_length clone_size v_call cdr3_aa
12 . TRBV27 ASSLSWARYEQY
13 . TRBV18 ASSTTSGGHNEQF
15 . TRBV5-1 ASSSGTGMVGANVLT
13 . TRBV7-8 ASSPWTGSTDTQY
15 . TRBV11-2 ASSFSFSGRAGNEQF
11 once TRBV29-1 SDAGTHYNEQF
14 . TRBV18 ASSPDRVLGNQPQH
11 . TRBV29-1 SVARTDQETQY
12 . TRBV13 ASSFPTAGTEAF
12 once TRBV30 AWSSVTGYDTQY
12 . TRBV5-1 ASSFRQRDHEQF
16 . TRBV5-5 ASSLRGRDRGWEDTQY
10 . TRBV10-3 AISESGGEQY
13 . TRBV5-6 ASSLVRQGPSPLH
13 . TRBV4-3 ASSQESGQQNEQF